Described below is a single T cell receptor beta chain sequence and its context. What it binds is not known. Germline V gives CDR1 MNHEY, CDR2 SMNVEV (reference sequence). The CDR3 totals 16 residues. The trim removed 3 bases at V and 3 bases at J, leaving 8 bases unmatched. The data were obtained in a study of cytomegalovirus exposure and HLA in healthy donors. Whole-study context: The use of the same platform for the approximately 130 validation repertoires and the 550 to 850 first-cohort repertoires was reported by a later analysis. General observations from the study: A later analysis found first-cohort TCR clusters tended to co-occur in the 90 to 150 validation repertoires. Whilst most TCR sequences proved rare, a subset of public TCRs occurred across many donors. A classifier reportedly called cytomegalovirus status with high sensitivity and specificity.

TCRdb's copy holds only in-frame clones and misses some; the assay was immunoSEQ multiplex PCR. The sample consists of about 360,000 clones, about nine tenths of them appearing once. The receptor's source is a young woman in good health and CMV-seronegative. The rearrangement links TRBV27 to TRBJ2-3; TRBD2 aligns across 8 bases. Sequenced: PBMCs. CDR3 coding DNA: TGTGCCAGCAGTTTCGGGGGACTAGATAAGACAGATACGCAGTATTTT. Its protein product is CASSFGGLDKTDTQYF.